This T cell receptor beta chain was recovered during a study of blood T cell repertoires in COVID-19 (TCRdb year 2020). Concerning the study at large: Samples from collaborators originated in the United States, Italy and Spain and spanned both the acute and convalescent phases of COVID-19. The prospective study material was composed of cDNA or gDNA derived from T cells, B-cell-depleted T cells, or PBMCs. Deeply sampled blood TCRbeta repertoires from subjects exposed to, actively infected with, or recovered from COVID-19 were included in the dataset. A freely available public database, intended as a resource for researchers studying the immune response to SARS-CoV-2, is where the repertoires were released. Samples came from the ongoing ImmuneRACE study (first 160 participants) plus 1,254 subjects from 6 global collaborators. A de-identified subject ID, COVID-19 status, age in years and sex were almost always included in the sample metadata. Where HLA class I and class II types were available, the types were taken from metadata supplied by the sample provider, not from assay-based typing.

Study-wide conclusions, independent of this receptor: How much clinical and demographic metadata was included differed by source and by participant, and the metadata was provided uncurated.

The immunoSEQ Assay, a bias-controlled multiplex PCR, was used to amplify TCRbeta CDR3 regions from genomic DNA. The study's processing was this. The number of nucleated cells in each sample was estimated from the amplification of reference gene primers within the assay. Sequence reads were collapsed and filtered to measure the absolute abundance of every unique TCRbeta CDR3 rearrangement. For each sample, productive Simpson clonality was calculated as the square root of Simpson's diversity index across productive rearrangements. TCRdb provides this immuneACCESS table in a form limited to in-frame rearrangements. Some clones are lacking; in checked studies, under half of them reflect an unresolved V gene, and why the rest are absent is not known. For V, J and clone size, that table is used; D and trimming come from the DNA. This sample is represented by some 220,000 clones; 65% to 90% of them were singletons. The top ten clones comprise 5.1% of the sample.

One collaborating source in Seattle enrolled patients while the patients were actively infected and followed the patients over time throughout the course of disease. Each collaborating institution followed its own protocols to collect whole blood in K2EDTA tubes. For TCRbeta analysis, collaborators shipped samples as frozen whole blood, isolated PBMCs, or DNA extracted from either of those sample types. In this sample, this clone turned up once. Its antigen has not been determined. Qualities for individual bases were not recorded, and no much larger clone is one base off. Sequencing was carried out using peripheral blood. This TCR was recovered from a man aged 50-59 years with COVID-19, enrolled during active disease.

The CDR3 protein sequence reads: CATEGTNEKLFF. In nucleotides, the sequence is TGTGCCACCGAGGGAACTAATGAAAAACTGTTTTTT. This chain joins TRBV15 to TRBJ1-4; no D gene can be assigned with confidence. Taken from the germline V gene (reference sequence), the CDR1 and CDR2 loops are LNHNV and YYDKDF. V gives up 8 bases and J gives up 1 base, and the segment between their germline ends measures 5 bases. From its cysteine to its phenylalanine, the CDR3 spans 12 amino acids. Of the read, only the CDR3 DNA is kept; its 36 bases are in frame from base 1. The full variable domain, completed from the reference TRBV15 and TRBJ1-4 proteins outside the CDR3, reads DAMVIQNPRYQVTQFGKPVTLSCSQTLNHNVMYWYQQKSSQAPKLLFHYYDKDFNNEADTPDNFQSRRPNTSFCFLDIRSPGLGDTAMYLCATEGTNEKLFFGSGTQLSVL.